Below, one T cell receptor (beta chain) is given with its context. What it binds is unknown. Enrollment shut out patients with autoimmune disease history or systemic immunosuppression. Trimming removed 2 bases from V and 0 bases from J, with 10 bases in between. Per germline, CDR1 LGHNA and CDR2 YNFKEQ. This CDR3 has 15 residues. This sample is drawn from a study of OX40 agonist ivuxolimab in advanced cancers. The wider study: Partial responses, seen in three patients, involved one hepatocellular carcinoma and two cutaneous melanomas. Broader study findings: Among the least clonally expanded were partial responders at 0.1-3.0 mg/kg.

Sequenced by immunoSEQ multiplex PCR; TCRdb stores in-frame clones only, minus some. Seen here are about 71,000 clones, over 80% observed once, and the top ten hold roughly 14%. This sequence was found in an adult with an advanced solid tumor such as melanoma, head and neck, liver or kidney cancer. The chain couples TRBV4-2 to TRBJ1-1; D gene ambiguous. Sequences were derived from CD4+ or CD8+ T cells sorted from blood, sampled in a trial of the OX40 agonist ivuxolimab. The CDR3 DNA follows: TGTGCCAGCAGCCAACCCCAGGATATGAACACTGAAGCTTTCTTT. Its protein is CASSQPQDMNTEAFF.